A selection of T cell receptor beta chains follows, all from one sample in a study of cytomegalovirus exposure and HLA in healthy donors. Produced via immunoSEQ multiplex PCR; TCRdb's table is partial and in-frame only. Of almost 200,000 clones in the sample, around 77% are singletons; the top ten hold approximately 2.1%. Sequencing was carried out using PBMCs. These TCRs come from a man aged 30-40 years in good health and CMV-seronegative. CDR3s include the opening cysteine and the closing phenylalanine or tryptophan. The D gene is left open where the match is weak. Part of the rows lack a size; the others show once, few, many or a class for expanded clones.

v_call: TRBV27
d_call: TRBD2
clone_size: NA
j_call: TRBJ2-7
cdr3_aa: CASSSYMTSGSPYEQYF
cdr3_nt: TGTGCCAGCAGTTCCTACATGACTAGCGGGTCGCCCTACGAGCAGTACTTC

v_call: TRBV7-6
d_call: NA
clone_size: NA
j_call: TRBJ2-5
cdr3_aa: CASSLLPGLETQYF
cdr3_nt: TGTGCCAGCAGCTTACTCCCAGGGTTGGAGACCCAGTACTTC

v_call: TRBV2
d_call: TRBD1
clone_size: once
j_call: TRBJ2-7
cdr3_aa: CASTPNQGVGHEQYF
cdr3_nt: TGTGCCAGCACTCCGAATCAGGGGGTTGGCCACGAGCAGTACTTC

v_call: TRBV27
d_call: TRBD2
clone_size: NA
j_call: TRBJ2-2
cdr3_aa: CASSRTSGYTGELFF
cdr3_nt: TGTGCCAGCAGCAGGACTAGCGGATACACCGGGGAGCTGTTTTTT

v_call: TRBV7-6
d_call: NA
clone_size: NA
j_call: TRBJ2-1
cdr3_aa: CASSLNTLYNEQFF
cdr3_nt: TGTGCCAGCAGCTTAAACACCCTCTACAATGAGCAGTTCTTC

v_call: TRBV4-1
d_call: TRBD2
clone_size: NA
j_call: TRBJ2-1
cdr3_aa: CASSQLILADSYNEQFF
cdr3_nt: TGCGCCAGCAGCCAACTTATTCTAGCGGACTCCTACAATGAGCAGTTCTTC

v_call: TRBV18
d_call: NA
clone_size: few
j_call: TRBJ2-5
cdr3_aa: CASSSLQETQYF
cdr3_nt: TGTGCCAGCTCATCCCTCCAAGAGACCCAGTACTTC

v_call: TRBV6-1
d_call: TRBD2
clone_size: NA
j_call: TRBJ2-1
cdr3_aa: CASSDLTSGRHNEQFF
cdr3_nt: TGTGCCAGCAGTGATCTGACTAGCGGGAGACACAATGAGCAGTTCTTC

v_call: TRBV7-9
d_call: TRBD1
clone_size: NA
j_call: TRBJ1-1
cdr3_aa: CASSSGGKEKAFF
cdr3_nt: TGTGCCAGCAGCTCAGGGGGGAAAGAAAAGGCTTTCTTT

v_call: TRBV27
d_call: NA
clone_size: NA
j_call: TRBJ1-3
cdr3_aa: CASSLGPVGNTIYF
cdr3_nt: TGTGCCAGCAGTTTAGGCCCTGTTGGAAACACCATATATTTT

v_call: TRBV29-1
d_call: TRBD2
clone_size: NA
j_call: TRBJ2-3
cdr3_aa: CSAIILALAAHTDTQYF
cdr3_nt: TGCAGCGCTATAATTTTGGCACTAGCGGCCCACACAGATACGCAGTATTTT

v_call: TRBV7-9
d_call: TRBD1
clone_size: NA
j_call: TRBJ2-3
cdr3_aa: CASSLTGTDTQYF
cdr3_nt: TGTGCCAGCAGCTTGACAGGGACAGATACGCAGTATTTT

v_call: TRBV11-2
d_call: NA
clone_size: NA
j_call: TRBJ2-7
cdr3_aa: CASSPPPPGGRNTYEQYF
cdr3_nt: TGTGCCAGCAGCCCTCCCCCCCCCGGGGGGCGAAATACCTACGAGCAGTACTTC

v_call: TRBV27
d_call: NA
clone_size: NA
j_call: TRBJ2-7
cdr3_aa: CASSLSSAGSSYEQYF
cdr3_nt: TGTGCCAGCAGTTTATCTTCCGCCGGGAGCTCCTACGAGCAGTACTTC

v_call: TRBV5-3
d_call: TRBD1
clone_size: once
j_call: TRBJ1-5
cdr3_aa: CARSPFADRTNQPQHF
cdr3_nt: TGTGCCAGAAGCCCTTTTGCGGACAGGACCAATCAGCCCCAGCATTTT

v_call: TRBV5-4
d_call: TRBD2
clone_size: once
j_call: TRBJ2-7
cdr3_aa: CASTLAGSPSYEQYF
cdr3_nt: TGTGCCAGCACCTTAGCGGGAAGTCCTTCCTACGAGCAGTACTTC

v_call: TRBV5-1
d_call: TRBD1
clone_size: NA
j_call: TRBJ2-7
cdr3_aa: CASSPTGAEQYF
cdr3_nt: TGCGCCAGCAGCCCGACAGGGGCCGAGCAGTACTTC

v_call: TRBV10-3
d_call: NA
clone_size: NA
j_call: TRBJ2-7
cdr3_aa: CAISVGGSGRDEQYF
cdr3_nt: TGTGCCATCAGTGTAGGCGGTAGCGGTCGGGACGAGCAGTACTTC

v_call: TRBV6-5
d_call: TRBD1
clone_size: NA
j_call: TRBJ2-7
cdr3_aa: CASSYTTGPSYEQYF
cdr3_nt: TGTGCCAGCAGTTACACGACAGGGCCGTCCTACGAGCAGTACTTC

v_call: TRBV20-1
d_call: NA
clone_size: NA
j_call: TRBJ2-1
cdr3_aa: CSANQYNEQFF
cdr3_nt: TGCAGTGCTAACCAGTACAATGAGCAGTTCTTC

v_call: TRBV6-1
d_call: NA
clone_size: few
j_call: TRBJ1-2
cdr3_aa: CASSQHPGGSYGYTF
cdr3_nt: TGTGCCAGCAGTCAGCATCCGGGTGGGTCATATGGCTACACCTTC

v_call: TRBV10-3
d_call: NA
clone_size: NA
j_call: TRBJ1-3
cdr3_aa: CAISDFRAADSGNTIYF
cdr3_nt: TGTGCCATCAGTGATTTCAGGGCCGCCGACTCTGGAAACACCATATATTTT

v_call: TRBV19
d_call: NA
clone_size: NA
j_call: TRBJ2-7
cdr3_aa: CASSIASGLEQYF
cdr3_nt: TGTGCCAGTAGTATAGCATCAGGGCTCGAGCAGTACTTC

v_call: TRBV6-5
d_call: NA
clone_size: NA
j_call: TRBJ2-7
cdr3_aa: CASSLEGTHEQYF
cdr3_nt: TGTGCCAGCAGTTTGGAGGGAACCCACGAGCAGTACTTC

v_call: TRBV5-1
d_call: TRBD1
clone_size: NA
j_call: TRBJ1-2
cdr3_aa: CASSVTGIGPYGYTF
cdr3_nt: TGCGCCAGCAGCGTGACAGGGATTGGGCCATATGGCTACACCTTC

v_call: TRBV11-3
d_call: TRBD1
clone_size: NA
j_call: TRBJ2-2
cdr3_aa: CASSQDRVSLRELFF
cdr3_nt: TGTGCCAGCAGCCAGGACAGGGTGTCTCTCCGGGAGCTGTTTTTT

v_call: TRBV7-2
d_call: NA
clone_size: few
j_call: TRBJ1-1
cdr3_aa: CASSWRTGMNTEAFF
cdr3_nt: TGTGCCAGCAGCTGGCGGACGGGGATGAACACTGAAGCTTTCTTT

v_call: TRBV21-1
d_call: NA
clone_size: NA
j_call: TRBJ1-1
cdr3_aa: CASSIQGADTEAFF
cdr3_nt: TGTGCCAGCAGCATACAGGGGGCGGACACTGAAGCTTTCTTT

v_call: TRBV6-1
d_call: TRBD1
clone_size: once
j_call: TRBJ2-7
cdr3_aa: CASSAGPGQGSYEQYF
cdr3_nt: TGTGCCAGCAGTGCCGGACCGGGACAGGGCTCCTACGAGCAGTACTTC

v_call: TRBV27
d_call: NA
clone_size: NA
j_call: TRBJ2-7
cdr3_aa: CASSLLNSGTFGGQYF
cdr3_nt: TGTGCCAGCAGTTTACTCAATTCAGGAACCTTCGGTGGGCAGTACTTC

v_call: TRBV28
d_call: NA
clone_size: NA
j_call: TRBJ1-5
cdr3_aa: CASSPAGDSNQPQHF
cdr3_nt: TGTGCCAGCAGCCCTGCGGGGGATAGCAATCAGCCCCAGCATTTT

v_call: TRBV5-4
d_call: NA
clone_size: NA
j_call: TRBJ2-3
cdr3_aa: CASSLAGNTDTQYF
cdr3_nt: TGTGCCAGCAGCTTGGCCGGTAACACAGATACGCAGTATTTT

v_call: TRBV2
d_call: NA
clone_size: NA
j_call: TRBJ1-3
cdr3_aa: CASSSSVLSGNTIYF
cdr3_nt: TGTGCCAGCAGTTCGAGTGTACTCTCTGGAAACACCATATATTTT

v_call: TRBV7-6
d_call: NA
clone_size: NA
j_call: TRBJ2-7
cdr3_aa: CASSFTEAGYEQYF
cdr3_nt: TGTGCCAGCAGCTTCACCGAGGCTGGCTACGAGCAGTACTTC

v_call: TRBV7-3
d_call: TRBD2
clone_size: NA
j_call: TRBJ2-7
cdr3_aa: CASSPASGRALPPYEQYF
cdr3_nt: TGTGCCAGCAGCCCGGCAAGCGGGAGGGCCCTTCCACCCTACGAGCAGTACTTC

v_call: TRBV29-1
d_call: TRBD2
clone_size: NA
j_call: TRBJ2-7
cdr3_aa: CSVAGTSGIYEQYF
cdr3_nt: TGCAGCGTTGCCGGGACTAGCGGTATCTACGAGCAGTACTTC

v_call: TRBV6-5
d_call: TRBD2
clone_size: NA
j_call: TRBJ2-3
cdr3_aa: CASRTSGINTDTQYF
cdr3_nt: TGTGCCAGCAGAACTAGCGGGATCAACACAGATACGCAGTATTTT

v_call: TRBV6-4
d_call: TRBD2
clone_size: many
j_call: TRBJ2-3
cdr3_aa: CASSDSTGGDTDTQYF
cdr3_nt: TGTGCCAGCAGTGACTCGACGGGAGGGGACACAGATACGCAGTATTTT

v_call: TRBV6-5
d_call: TRBD1
clone_size: NA
j_call: TRBJ2-7
cdr3_aa: CASSYSWGQGVNEQYF
cdr3_nt: TGTGCCAGCAGTTACTCGTGGGGACAGGGCGTAAACGAGCAGTACTTC

v_call: TRBV5-1
d_call: NA
clone_size: few
j_call: TRBJ2-7
cdr3_aa: CASSPLKTRTRGEEQYF
cdr3_nt: TGCGCCAGCAGCCCCCTGAAAACGAGAACCAGGGGGGAGGAGCAGTACTTC

v_call: TRBV6-6
d_call: NA
clone_size: few
j_call: TRBJ2-1
cdr3_aa: CASSYSLGLRADEQFF
cdr3_nt: TGTGCCAGCAGTTACTCCCTGGGTTTGCGGGCGGATGAGCAGTTCTTC

v_call: TRBV19
d_call: NA
clone_size: NA
j_call: TRBJ1-1
cdr3_aa: CASKRDTKNTEAFF
cdr3_nt: TGTGCCAGTAAGCGGGACACAAAGAACACTGAAGCTTTCTTT

v_call: TRBV20-1
d_call: NA
clone_size: few
j_call: TRBJ2-1
cdr3_aa: CSDEREQFF
cdr3_nt: TGCAGCGACGAGCGCGAGCAGTTCTTC

v_call: TRBV5-6
d_call: NA
clone_size: NA
j_call: TRBJ2-7
cdr3_aa: CASSPPTAYEQYF
cdr3_nt: TGTGCCAGCAGCCCCCCGACAGCCTACGAGCAGTACTTC

v_call: TRBV5-4
d_call: TRBD1
clone_size: NA
j_call: TRBJ1-3
cdr3_aa: CASSVGQDSGNTIYF
cdr3_nt: TGTGCCAGCAGCGTGGGACAGGACTCTGGAAACACCATATATTTT

v_call: TRBV4-1
d_call: TRBD2
clone_size: NA
j_call: TRBJ2-1
cdr3_aa: CASSQAGGFGDEQFF
cdr3_nt: TGCGCCAGCAGCCAAGCGGGAGGTTTTGGCGATGAGCAGTTCTTC

v_call: TRBV12-2
d_call: NA
clone_size: NA
j_call: TRBJ2-7
cdr3_aa: CASRPRGSGLAVYEQYF
cdr3_nt: TGTGCAAGTCGCCCGCGAGGCAGTGGACTAGCGGTCTACGAGCAGTACTTC

v_call: TRBV7-9
d_call: NA
clone_size: NA
j_call: TRBJ1-1
cdr3_aa: CANSQGSVNTEAFF
cdr3_nt: TGTGCCAACTCACAGGGATCCGTGAACACTGAAGCTTTCTTT

v_call: TRBV5-4
d_call: NA
clone_size: NA
j_call: TRBJ1-3
cdr3_aa: CASSQDGNTIYF
cdr3_nt: TGTGCCAGCAGCCAGGATGGAAACACCATATATTTT

v_call: TRBV27
d_call: TRBD1
clone_size: NA
j_call: TRBJ2-5
cdr3_aa: CASSLGTGGEQYF
cdr3_nt: TGTGCCAGCAGTTTAGGGACAGGGGGGGAGCAGTACTTC

v_call: TRBV28
d_call: NA
clone_size: NA
j_call: TRBJ2-7
cdr3_aa: CASGTATYEQYF
cdr3_nt: TGTGCATCGGGAACAGCTACCTACGAGCAGTACTTC

v_call: TRBV28
d_call: NA
clone_size: NA
j_call: TRBJ2-7
cdr3_aa: CASSLVQTYEQYF
cdr3_nt: TGTGCCAGCAGTTTGGTACAGACCTACGAGCAGTACTTC

v_call: TRBV5-1
d_call: TRBD2
clone_size: NA
j_call: TRBJ2-5
cdr3_aa: CASSLRGVQETQYF
cdr3_nt: TGCGCCAGCAGCTTGCGGGGGGTTCAAGAGACCCAGTACTTC

v_call: TRBV10-1
d_call: TRBD1
clone_size: NA
j_call: TRBJ2-7
cdr3_aa: CASSRDRGFNEQYF
cdr3_nt: TGCGCCAGCAGTCGGGACAGGGGGTTCAACGAGCAGTACTTC

v_call: TRBV5-8
d_call: NA
clone_size: NA
j_call: TRBJ1-3
cdr3_aa: CASSLRGTNTIYF
cdr3_nt: TGTGCCAGCAGCTTGCGGGGGACCAACACCATATATTTT

v_call: TRBV30
d_call: TRBD2
clone_size: NA
j_call: TRBJ2-1
cdr3_aa: CAWSVLAGESEQFF
cdr3_nt: TGTGCCTGGAGTGTTCTAGCGGGAGAAAGTGAGCAGTTCTTC

v_call: TRBV28
d_call: NA
clone_size: NA
j_call: TRBJ1-2
cdr3_aa: CASRQNPSGYTF
cdr3_nt: TGTGCCAGCAGACAGAACCCAAGTGGCTACACCTTC

v_call: TRBV11-2
d_call: TRBD1
clone_size: NA
j_call: TRBJ2-3
cdr3_aa: CASSPDRTSTDTQYF
cdr3_nt: TGTGCCAGCAGCCCGGACAGGACAAGCACAGATACGCAGTATTTT

v_call: TRBV27
d_call: NA
clone_size: NA
j_call: TRBJ2-7
cdr3_aa: CASSFSGAYEQYF
cdr3_nt: TGTGCCAGCAGTTTTTCAGGGGCCTACGAGCAGTACTTC

v_call: TRBV5-1
d_call: TRBD1
clone_size: NA
j_call: TRBJ1-1
cdr3_aa: CASSLDAGQGPEAFF
cdr3_nt: TGCGCCAGCAGCTTGGACGCGGGACAGGGCCCTGAAGCTTTCTTT